Detailed here is one T cell receptor (beta chain). The same CDR3 is also encoded by other DNA sequences in this sample. The data derive from a study of blood T cell repertoires in COVID-19. Assay: immunoSEQ multiplex PCR; the TCRdb copy retains only in-frame clones and omits some. The data contain a few hundred thousand clones, about 90% of them singletons. V was cut by 3 bases and J by 4 bases, with 7 bases left in between. From germline, CDR1 is KGHSH and CDR2 LQKENI. The CDR3 runs 12 residues. The study recruited people aged about 18 to 95 years across under 25 US areas. The J gene is TRBJ2-7, the V gene TRBV18; possible D gene TRBD1, 6 bases. This sequence was found in a woman aged 25-40 years who had recovered from COVID-19. Sequenced: PBMCs or T cells enriched from blood (not recorded which). The CDR3: CASSPDSYEQYF. The CDR3 DNA follows: TGTGCCAGCTCACCGGACAGTTACGAGCAGTACTTC. Full variable domain (missing parts from reference TRBV18 and TRBJ2-7): NAGVMQNPRHLVRRRGQEARLRCSPMKGHSHVYWYRQLPEEGLKFMVYLQKENIIDESGMPKERFSAEFPKEGPSILRIQQVVRGDSAAYFCASSPDSYEQYFGPGTRLTVT.